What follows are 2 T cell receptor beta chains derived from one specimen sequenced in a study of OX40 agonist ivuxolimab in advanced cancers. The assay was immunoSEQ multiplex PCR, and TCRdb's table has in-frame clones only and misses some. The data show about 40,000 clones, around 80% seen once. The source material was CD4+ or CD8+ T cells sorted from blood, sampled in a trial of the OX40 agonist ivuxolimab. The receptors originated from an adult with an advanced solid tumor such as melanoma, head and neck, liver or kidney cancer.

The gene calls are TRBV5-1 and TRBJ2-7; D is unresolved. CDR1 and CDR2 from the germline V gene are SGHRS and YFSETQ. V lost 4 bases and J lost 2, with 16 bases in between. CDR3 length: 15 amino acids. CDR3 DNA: TGCGCCAGCAGCCGCCCGAGTGGCAGCGCCTACGAGCAGTACTTC. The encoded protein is CASSRPSGSAYEQYF.

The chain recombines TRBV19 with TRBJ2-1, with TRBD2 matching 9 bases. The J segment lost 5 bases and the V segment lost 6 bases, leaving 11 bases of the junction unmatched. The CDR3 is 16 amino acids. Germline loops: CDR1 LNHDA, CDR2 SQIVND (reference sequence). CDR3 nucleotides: TGTGCCAGTAGCCCCCCCGGACTAGCGTATAACAATGAGCAGTTCTTC. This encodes CASSPPGLAYNNEQFF.